This TCR beta chain was documented in a study of cytomegalovirus exposure and HLA in healthy donors. Findings and limits, study-wide: It was assumed in the presence/absence analyses that sequencing depth was roughly uniform across donors. Association with HLA alleles at 0.05 false discovery rate was found for some 18,000 TCR beta sequences in a later analysis.

Both 60 Vbeta primers and 13 Jbeta primers went into the PCR. Generated by immunoSEQ multiplex PCR, the TCRdb table keeps only in-frame clones and is missing some. The sample comprises roughly 100,000 clones, 13% to 15% of which are singletons, and about 0.8% rests with the top ten. About this clone: Its matching antigen is unknown.

The CDR3 spans 16 residues. V was cut by 1 base and J by 5 bases, with 17 bases left in between. Germline-derived CDR1 and CDR2 are MGHDK and SYGVNS. The chain carries TRBV25-1 and TRBJ1-2; TRBD1 might be the D (5 bases). This receptor was taken from a female donor in good health and CMV-seronegative. Sequencing was carried out using PBMCs. The DNA of the CDR3 is TGTGCCAGCAGTGAATTCGGGGGGGGTGCTCTTTATGGCTACACCTTC. Protein sequence: CASSEFGGGALYGYTF.